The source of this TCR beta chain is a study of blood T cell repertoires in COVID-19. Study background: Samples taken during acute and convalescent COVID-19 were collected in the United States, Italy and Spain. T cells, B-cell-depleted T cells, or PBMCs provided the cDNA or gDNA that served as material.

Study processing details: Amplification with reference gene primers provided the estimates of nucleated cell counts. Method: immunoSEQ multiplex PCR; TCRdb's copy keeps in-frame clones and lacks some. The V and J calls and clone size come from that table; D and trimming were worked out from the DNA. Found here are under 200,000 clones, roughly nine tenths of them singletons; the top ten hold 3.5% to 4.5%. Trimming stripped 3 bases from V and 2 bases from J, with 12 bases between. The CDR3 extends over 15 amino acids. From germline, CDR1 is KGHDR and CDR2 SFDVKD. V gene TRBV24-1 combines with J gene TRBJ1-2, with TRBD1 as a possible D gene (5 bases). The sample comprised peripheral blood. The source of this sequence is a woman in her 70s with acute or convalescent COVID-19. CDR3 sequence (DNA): TGTGCCACCAGTGATGCCCGACAGAACAACTATGGCTACACCTTC. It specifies CATSDARQNNYGYTF.